Sequencing of this T cell receptor beta chain was carried out in a study of T cell responses to AZD1222 COVID-19 vaccine (dated by TCRdb to 2020 to 2022). With regard to the full study: AZD1222 recipients whose second dose came at about 4 weeks and those whose second dose came at about 12 weeks were combined into one group, since spike-specific TCR depth and breadth did not differ between the two schedules. TCR sequencing was performed for roughly 240 trial participants, of whom around 200 were given two doses of AZD1222 and some 25 were given two doses of MenACWY control vaccine. Trial participants were enrolled into age subgroups of 18-55, 56-69 and 70-plus years, which contained around 150, 28 and 57 TCR-sequenced participants, respectively.

With respect to this clone: The antigen it binds to is not known. There are no base qualities to consult, and no much larger clone falls within one base.

The CDR3 regions of human TCRbeta chains were analyzed by immunosequencing. From the authors' description of their analysis: TCRs in the repertoires were matched against a reference library of SARS-CoV-2-specific TCRs that had been generated with the MIRA antigen-specificity platform. Breadth meant the fraction of unique TCRs that were SARS-CoV-2-associated, whereas depth meant the fraction of total T cells that were SARS-CoV-2-associated. Using the MIRA data, every spike-specific TCR was mapped to the spike region that the TCR reacted to and assigned to either a CD4 or a CD8 class. Log10-transformed breadth and depth values were compared by one-way ANOVA with Sidak's multiple comparisons tests. Drawn from immuneACCESS, this table holds only the in-frame rearrangements with V and J called that TCRdb kept. Clones are partly lost; checked studies trace under half to an unresolved V gene and leave the rest unexplained. V and J calls plus clone size are reproduced from that table; the DNA served to infer D and trimming. The sample table lists about 150,000 clones, approximately 83% of them with a count of one. Around 7.8% of the sample belongs to the ten largest clones.

The full study reports these points: Most participants were white British and females outnumbered males, and the authors suggested that clonal diversity may have been underestimated. In the small 56-69-year group, the increase in depth fell short of significance, most likely because of low power. Conclusions about previously exposed vaccinees were limited because only a handful of AZD1222 recipients were SARS-CoV-2 seropositive at baseline. Nearly half of unique spike-specific TCRs reportedly recognized epitopes outside regions mutated in the B.1.351 and B.1.1.7 variants. No day 14 peak-response samples were available, so repertoires were characterized only after the peak T cell response. Spike-specific TCR breadth and depth rose significantly after two AZD1222 doses compared with day 0 and with MenACWY recipients. Vaccine-associated CD4 TCRs spanned the whole spike protein, with dominant responses in regions 160-218 and 743-854.

The time point label, read with the paper, signifies: baseline before first vaccination. Vaccinee samples came from UK trials COV001 and COV002, including a single-blind randomized controlled phase 2/3 trial of AZD1222 (ChAdOx1 nCoV-19) in healthy adults. For TCRbeta chain sequencing, PBMC samples were collected from trial participants at day 0 and at day 28 after the second dose. The CDR3 runs 15 residues from the cysteine to the phenylalanine. Kept here is only the CDR3 DNA, which spans 45 bases and is read in frame from base 1. Based on the germline V gene, the CDR1 and CDR2 sequences are MNHEY and SVGAGI. V loses 5 bases of germline sequence and J loses 2 bases, and the interval between the two ends is 15 bases.

This TCR came from an adult in good health. The V and J segments used are TRBV6-5 and TRBJ1-2; the D gene is possibly TRBD1, with 6 bases matching. The starting material was peripheral blood, obtained on day 0 of AZD1222 vaccination. The DNA sequence is as follows: TGTGCCAGCAGTATCGTTGCGGGGGCAAACTATGGCTACACCTTC. Translated, it reads CASSIVAGANYGYTF.